The sequence of this T cell receptor (beta chain) was determined in a study of T cells in Graves' hyperthyroidism and ophthalmopathy. Under 3 months was the duration of disease in ophthalmopathy patients, who also had a Clinical Activity Score of at least 3 and a NOSPECS grade of at least 4. In making diagnoses, clinical symptoms, serum thyroxine and TRAb, thyroid ultrasound and orbital computed tomography were all used. CDR1 is LNHDA, CDR2 SQIVND, per germline (reference sequence). V lost 4 bases to trimming and J lost 2 bases, with 9 bases between them. The CDR3 has 14 amino acids. This clonotype was counted between two and nine times. RNA transcripts provided the source from which TCR beta CDR3 regions were amplified. Researchers ran a first-round RT-PCR on the TCR CDR3 using the HTBI primer set. A single record per CDR3 protein comes from TCRdb applying MiXCR to the multiplex PCR reads. The sample consists of 490,000 or so distinct CDR3 sequences, 15% to 20% of them appearing once.

The receptor was isolated from a man between 35 and 55 years old with Graves' ophthalmopathy. The rearrangement uses TRBV19 and TRBJ1-3; tentative D call: TRBD1 (5 bases). The sequenced sample consisted of blood. The DNA of the CDR3 is TGTGCCAGTAGTAACGGGGGGACTGGAAACACCATATATTTT. Translated, it gives CASSNGGTGNTIYF.